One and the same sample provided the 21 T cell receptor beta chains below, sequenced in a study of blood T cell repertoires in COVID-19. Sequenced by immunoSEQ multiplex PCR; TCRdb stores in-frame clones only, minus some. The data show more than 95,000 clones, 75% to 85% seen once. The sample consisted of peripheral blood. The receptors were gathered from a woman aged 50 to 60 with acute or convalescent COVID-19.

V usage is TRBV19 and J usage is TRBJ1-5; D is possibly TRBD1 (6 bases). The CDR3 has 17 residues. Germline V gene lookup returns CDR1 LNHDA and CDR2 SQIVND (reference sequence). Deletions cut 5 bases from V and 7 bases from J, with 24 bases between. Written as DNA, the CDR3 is TGTGCCAGTAGTCGCTCTCAACCCGGGACAAGGAAACAGCCCCAGCATTTT. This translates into CASSRSQPGTRKQPQHF.

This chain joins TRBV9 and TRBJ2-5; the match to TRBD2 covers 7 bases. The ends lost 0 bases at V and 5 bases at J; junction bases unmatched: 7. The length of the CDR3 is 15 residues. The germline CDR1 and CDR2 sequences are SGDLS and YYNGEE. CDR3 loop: CASSVAGGLRETQYF. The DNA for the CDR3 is TGTGCCAGCAGCGTAGCGGGAGGTCTACGTGAGACCCAGTACTTC.

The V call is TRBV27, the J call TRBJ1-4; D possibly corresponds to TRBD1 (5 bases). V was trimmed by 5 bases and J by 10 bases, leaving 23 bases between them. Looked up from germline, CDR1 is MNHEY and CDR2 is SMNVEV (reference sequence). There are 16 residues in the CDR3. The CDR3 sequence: CASSPTSGVLGLKLFF. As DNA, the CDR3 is TGTGCCAGCAGTCCTACATCGGGGGTACTAGGGTTAAAACTGTTTTTT.

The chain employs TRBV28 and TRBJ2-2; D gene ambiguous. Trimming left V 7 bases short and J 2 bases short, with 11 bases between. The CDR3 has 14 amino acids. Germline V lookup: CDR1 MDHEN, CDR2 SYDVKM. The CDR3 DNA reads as TGTGCCAGCAACAAACAGCTAAACACCGGGGAGCTGTTTTTT. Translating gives CASNKQLNTGELFF.

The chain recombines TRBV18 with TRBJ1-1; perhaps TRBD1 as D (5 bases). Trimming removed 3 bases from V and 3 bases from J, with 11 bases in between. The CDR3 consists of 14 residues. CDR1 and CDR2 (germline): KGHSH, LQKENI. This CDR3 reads CASSPGGLDTEAFF. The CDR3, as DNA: TGTGCCAGCTCACCCGGGGGATTGGACACTGAAGCTTTCTTT. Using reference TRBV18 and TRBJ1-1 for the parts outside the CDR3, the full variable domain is NAGVMQNPRHLVRRRGQEARLRCSPMKGHSHVYWYRQLPEEGLKFMVYLQKENIIDESGMPKERFSAEFPKEGPSILRIQQVVRGDSAAYFCASSPGGLDTEAFFGQGTRLTVV.

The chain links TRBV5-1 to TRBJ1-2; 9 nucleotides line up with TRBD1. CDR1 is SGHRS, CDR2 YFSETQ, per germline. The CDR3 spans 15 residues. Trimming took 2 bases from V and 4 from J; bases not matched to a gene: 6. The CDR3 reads CASSFGGQGIYGYTF. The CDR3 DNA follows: TGCGCCAGCAGCTTTGGGGGACAGGGCATCTATGGCTACACCTTC.

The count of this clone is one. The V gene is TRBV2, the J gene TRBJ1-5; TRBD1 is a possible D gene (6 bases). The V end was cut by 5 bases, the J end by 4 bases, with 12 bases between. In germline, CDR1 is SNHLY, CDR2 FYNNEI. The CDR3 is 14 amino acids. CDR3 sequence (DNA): TGTGCCAGCAGTCCCGGACAGTGGAATCAGCCCCAGCATTTT. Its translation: CASSPGQWNQPQHF. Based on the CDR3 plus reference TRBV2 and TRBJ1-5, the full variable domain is EPEVTQTPSHQVTQMGQEVILRCVPISNHLYFYWYRQILGQKVEFLVSFYNNEISEKSEIFDDQFSVERPDGSNFTLKIRSTKLEDSAMYFCASSPGQWNQPQHFGDGTRLSIL.

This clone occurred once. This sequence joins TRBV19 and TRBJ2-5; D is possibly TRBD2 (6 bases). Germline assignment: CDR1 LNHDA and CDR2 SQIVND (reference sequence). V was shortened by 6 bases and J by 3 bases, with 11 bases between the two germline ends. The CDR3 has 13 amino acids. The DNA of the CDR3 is TGTGCCAGTAGGCGTAGCGGAGAAGAGACCCAGTACTTC. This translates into CASRRSGEETQYF.

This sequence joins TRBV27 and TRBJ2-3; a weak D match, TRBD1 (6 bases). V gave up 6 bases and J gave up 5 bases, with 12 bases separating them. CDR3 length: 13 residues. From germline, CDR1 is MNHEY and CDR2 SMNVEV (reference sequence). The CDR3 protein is CASRDQGKDTQYF. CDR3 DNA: TGTGCCAGCAGAGACCAGGGGAAAGATACGCAGTATTTT.

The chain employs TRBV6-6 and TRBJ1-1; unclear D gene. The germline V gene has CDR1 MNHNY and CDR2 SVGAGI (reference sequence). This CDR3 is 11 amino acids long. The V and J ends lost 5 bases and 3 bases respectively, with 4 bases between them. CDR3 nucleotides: TGTGCCAGCAGTCCCTACACTGAAGCTTTCTTT. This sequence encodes CASSPYTEAFF.

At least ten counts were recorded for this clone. The CDR3 is CASSTGQGPEKLFF. As DNA, the CDR3 is TGTGCCAGCAGTACCGGACAGGGGCCTGAAAAACTGTTTTTT. The gene calls are TRBV2 and TRBJ1-4; 9 nucleotides line up with TRBD1. The CDR3 consists of 14 residues. V dropped 5 bases and J dropped 7; count of bases not matched to a gene: 5. Looked up from germline, CDR1 is SNHLY and CDR2 is FYNNEI.

CDR3 sequence: CASSEELAGEQFF. In DNA, the CDR3 is TGTGCCAGCAGTGAAGAACTAGCTGGTGAGCAGTTCTTC. V is TRBV2 and J is TRBJ2-1; D is possibly TRBD2 (6 bases). The V gene lost 1 base and the J gene lost 9 bases, with 10 bases spanning the gap. The CDR3 loop spans 13 amino acids. From germline, CDR1 is SNHLY and CDR2 FYNNEI. The full variable domain, its missing parts supplied by reference TRBV2 and TRBJ2-1, is EPEVTQTPSHQVTQMGQEVILRCVPISNHLYFYWYRQILGQKVEFLVSFYNNEISEKSEIFDDQFSVERPDGSNFTLKIRSTKLEDSAMYFCASSEELAGEQFFGPGTRLTVL.

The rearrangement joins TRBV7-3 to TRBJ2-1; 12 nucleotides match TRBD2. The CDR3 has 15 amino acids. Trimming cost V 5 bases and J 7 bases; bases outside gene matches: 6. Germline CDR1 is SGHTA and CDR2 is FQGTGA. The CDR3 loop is CASSLSSGGANEQFF. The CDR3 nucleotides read TGTGCCAGCAGCCTATCTAGCGGGGGGGCAAATGAGCAGTTCTTC. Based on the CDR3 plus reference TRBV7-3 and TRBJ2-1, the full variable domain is GAGVSQTPSNKVTEKGKYVELRCDPISGHTALYWYRQSLGQGPEFLIYFQGTGAADDSGLPNDRFFAVRPEGSVSTLKIQRTERGDSAVYLCASSLSSGGANEQFFGPGTRLTVL.

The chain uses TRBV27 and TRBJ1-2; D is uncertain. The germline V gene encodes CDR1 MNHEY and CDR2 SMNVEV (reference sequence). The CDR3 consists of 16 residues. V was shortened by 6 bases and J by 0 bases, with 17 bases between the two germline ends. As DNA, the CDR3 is TGTGCCAGCAGCCAGACCTCGGCTGGAGCTAACTATGGCTACACCTTC. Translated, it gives CASSQTSAGANYGYTF.

The CDR3 sequence is CASRGGLAYNEQFF. The CDR3 DNA reads as TGTGCCAGCAGGGGGGGACTAGCGTACAATGAGCAGTTCTTC. The chain joins TRBV5-5 to TRBJ2-1; 10 positions match TRBD2. This CDR3 contains 14 residues. The V segment lost 5 bases and the J segment 4 bases; nucleotides outside the gene matches: 3. CDR1 is SGHKS and CDR2 is YYEKEE in the germline V gene (reference sequence).

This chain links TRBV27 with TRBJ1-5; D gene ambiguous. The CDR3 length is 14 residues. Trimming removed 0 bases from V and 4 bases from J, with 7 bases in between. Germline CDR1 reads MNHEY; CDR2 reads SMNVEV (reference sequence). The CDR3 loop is CASSLSGGNQPQHF. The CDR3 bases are TGTGCCAGCAGTTTATCGGGAGGGAATCAGCCCCAGCATTTT.

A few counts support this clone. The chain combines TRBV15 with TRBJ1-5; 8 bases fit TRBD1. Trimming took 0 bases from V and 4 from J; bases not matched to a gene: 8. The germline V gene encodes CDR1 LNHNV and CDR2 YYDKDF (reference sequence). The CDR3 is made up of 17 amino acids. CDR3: CATSREEAGGKNQPQHF. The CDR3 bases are TGTGCCACCAGCAGAGAGGAGGCAGGGGGCAAGAATCAGCCCCAGCATTTT.

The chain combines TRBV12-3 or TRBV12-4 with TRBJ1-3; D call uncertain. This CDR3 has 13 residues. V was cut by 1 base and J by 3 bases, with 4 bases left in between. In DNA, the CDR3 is TGTGCCAGCAGTTTAGTTCGTGGAAACACCATATATTTT. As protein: CASSLVRGNTIYF.

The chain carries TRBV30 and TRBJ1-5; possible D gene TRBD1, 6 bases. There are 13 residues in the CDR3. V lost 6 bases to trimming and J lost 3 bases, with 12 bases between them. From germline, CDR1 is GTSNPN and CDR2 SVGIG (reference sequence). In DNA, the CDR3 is TGTGCCTGTTCAAAGGGGGACAATCAGCCCCAGCATTTT. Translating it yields CACSKGDNQPQHF.

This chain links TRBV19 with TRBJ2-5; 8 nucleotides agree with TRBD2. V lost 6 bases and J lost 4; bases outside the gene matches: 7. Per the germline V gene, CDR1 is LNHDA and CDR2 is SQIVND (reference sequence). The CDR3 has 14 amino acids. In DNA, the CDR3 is TGTGCCAGTAGCCGCGGAAGCGGGGGAGAGACCCAGTACTTC. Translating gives CASSRGSGGETQYF.

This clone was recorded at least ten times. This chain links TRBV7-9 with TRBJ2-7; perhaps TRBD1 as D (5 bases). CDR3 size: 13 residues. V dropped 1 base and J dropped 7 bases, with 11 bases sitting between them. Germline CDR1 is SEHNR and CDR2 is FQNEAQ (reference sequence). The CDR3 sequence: CASSLGSGQEQYF. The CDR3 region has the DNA TGTGCCAGCAGCTTAGGGTCAGGGCAAGAGCAGTACTTC.